These 28 T cell receptor beta chains came from one sample sequenced in a study of radiotherapy plus CTLA-4 blockade in lung cancer. Assay: immunoSEQ multiplex PCR; the TCRdb copy retains only in-frame clones and omits some. The top ten clones hold 3.5% to 4.5% of a sample with roughly 80,000 clones, about 79% of them seen once. Here the sequenced sample was peripheral blood, taken from a patient treated with radiotherapy plus ipilimumab. These receptor sequences come from a human donor with non-small cell lung cancer who had a partial response to radiotherapy plus ipilimumab. Some clones in this sample may be carry-over from other donors' samples.

The chain recombines TRBV5-1 with TRBJ1-1; TRBD1 matches at 7 bases. CDR3 size: 14 residues. Germline lookup yields CDR1 SGHRS and CDR2 YFSETQ. V lost 4 bases, J lost 7 bases, and 10 bases stayed unmatched. The CDR3 coding sequence is TGCGCCAGCAGCGGGAACTCAGGGGGTCTTGAAGCTTTCTTT. Its translation: CASSGNSGGLEAFF.

The chain joins TRBV14 to TRBJ2-1; possibly TRBD1 for D (5 bases). The CDR3 covers 13 residues. The V and J ends lost 0 bases and 6 bases respectively, with 6 bases between them. The germline gives CDR1 SGHDN, CDR2 FVKESK. The CDR3 spells CASSQDRANEQFF. The CDR3 nucleotides are TGTGCCAGCAGCCAAGACAGGGCCAATGAGCAGTTCTTC.

The rearrangement uses TRBV2 and TRBJ1-6, with TRBD1 matching over 7 bases. Trimming cost V 9 bases and J 9 bases; bases outside gene matches: 14. From germline, CDR1 is SNHLY and CDR2 FYNNEI. The CDR3 has 15 amino acids. The CDR3 DNA reads TGTGCCAGTAGCCCTCGGGACAGACTGTTTTCACCCCTCCACTTT. This codes for CASSPRDRLFSPLHF.

The chain links TRBV5-1 to TRBJ1-2, with 9 bases aligning to TRBD1. This CDR3 is built from 13 residues. With V trimmed by 4 bases and J by 7 bases, 5 bases remained unmatched. Germline CDR1 SGHRS, CDR2 YFSETQ. The CDR3: CASSQTGGSGYTF. The CDR3 nucleotides are TGCGCCAGCAGCCAAACAGGGGGCTCTGGCTACACCTTC.

The rearrangement joins TRBV6-1 to TRBJ2-1, with D possibly TRBD2 on 6 matching bases. Germline CDR1 and CDR2: MNHNS and SASEGT. The V gene lost 8 bases and the J gene lost 3 bases, with 17 bases spanning the gap. The CDR3 has 15 amino acids. The DNA of the CDR3 is TGTGCCAGCGCAATTCGGGAGTACGGCTACAATGAGCAGTTCTTC. Translating it yields CASAIREYGYNEQFF.

The CDR3 DNA reads TGTGCCAGCAGCGTCGGACAGGGCATAGAGACCCAGTACTTC. Residues: CASSVGQGIETQYF. The genes are TRBV9 and TRBJ2-5; 8 bases map to TRBD1. Unmatched junction bases numbered 4, after V lost 2 bases and J lost 4 bases. CDR3 size: 14 residues. The germline CDR1 and CDR2 sequences are SGDLS and YYNGEE.

The chain links TRBV27 to TRBJ2-7; 9 bases map to TRBD1. CDR1 is MNHEY and CDR2 is SMNVEV in the germline V gene (reference sequence). The CDR3 is made up of 14 amino acids. J gave up 3 bases and V 4 bases, and 4 bases lay outside the gene matches. The CDR3 here is CASSWGTGNYEQYF. As DNA, the CDR3 is TGTGCCAGCAGTTGGGGGACAGGGAACTACGAGCAGTACTTC.

The V and J genes are TRBV5-1 and TRBJ1-5; D is perhaps TRBD1 (6 bases). CDR1 is SGHRS and CDR2 is YFSETQ in the germline V gene. Trimming took 0 bases from V and 5 from J, leaving 15 bases between them. The CDR3 loop spans 16 amino acids. CDR3 amino acids: CASSLAPVGADQPQHF. The CDR3 DNA is TGCGCCAGCAGCTTGGCCCCCGTGGGGGCGGATCAGCCCCAGCATTTT.

The chain carries TRBV11-2 and TRBJ2-3; TRBD2 matches at 9 bases. Unmatched junction bases numbered 8, after V lost 4 bases and J lost 3 bases. This CDR3 has 16 amino acids. CDR1 SGHAT and CDR2 FQNNGV come from the germline V gene. CDR3 bases: TGTGCCAGCAGCTCGAGGAGGACTAGCGTAACAGATACGCAGTATTTT. It translates to CASSSRRTSVTDTQYF.

The chain links TRBV6-5 to TRBJ2-5, with 9 bases that match TRBD2. Judging by the DNA end, TRBJ2-7 fits better; the J call may be wrong. Germline values: CDR1 MNHEY, CDR2 SVGAGI. This CDR3 is built from 13 residues. CDR3 protein: CASKETSGYEQYF. The CDR3 bases are TGTGCCAGCAAGGAGACTAGCGGCTACGAGCAGTACTTC.

This clone was seen once. The genes are TRBV13 and TRBJ2-1; 12 bases are shared with TRBD2. The CDR3 contains 15 residues. Germline V CDR1 and CDR2: PRHDT, FYEKMQ (reference sequence). V was clipped by 5 bases and J by 7 bases; unmatched bases: 6. CDR3 bases: TGTGCCAGCAGCCCCCGGACTAGCGGGGTAAATGAGCAGTTCTTC. It codes for CASSPRTSGVNEQFF.

The chain joins TRBV5-3 to TRBJ2-5, with D hard to call. TRBV5-3 is identified as an open reading frame with a role that is uncertain. The germline V and J ends were trimmed by 1 base and 7 bases, with 11 bases remaining between them. CDR3 length: 13 amino acids. Here the CDR3 reads CARSLIFPGTQYF. CDR3 nucleotide sequence: TGTGCCAGAAGCTTGATCTTCCCCGGGACCCAGTACTTC.

The chain employs TRBV7-2 and TRBJ2-4, with TRBD2 as a possible D gene (5 bases). Between the trimmed V and J ends, which lost 5 bases and 2 bases, there was a span of 13 bases. Germline-derived CDR1 and CDR2 are SGHTA and FQGNSA. The CDR3 consists of 15 residues. CDR3 protein: CASSPRSGSKNIQYF. CDR3 DNA sequence: TGTGCCAGCAGCCCCCGTTCGGGGTCCAAAAACATTCAGTACTTC.

The rearrangement links TRBV2 to TRBJ1-4; TRBD1 agrees at 8 bases. With 6 bases clipped from V and 3 bases from J, the junction kept 9 bases outside the gene matches. Germline CDR1 and CDR2: SNHLY and FYNNEI. CDR3 length equals 16 residues. The CDR3 loop is CASRPGQGYPNEKLFF. Written as DNA, the CDR3 is TGTGCCAGCAGACCCGGACAGGGCTACCCTAATGAAAAACTGTTTTTT.

The chain couples TRBV5-5 to TRBJ2-2; the match to TRBD1 covers 9 bases. Per germline, CDR1 SGHKS and CDR2 YYEKEE (reference sequence). V shed 3 bases, J shed 4 bases, and the junction held 7 bases outside the gene matches. This CDR3 is 16 amino acids long. CDR3 coding DNA: TGTGCCAGCAGCTCGGGACAGGGAATAACCACCGGGGAGCTGTTTTTT. As protein: CASSSGQGITTGELFF.

The chain couples TRBV7-2 to TRBJ2-1; no clear D gene. Germline CDR1 and CDR2: SGHTA and FQGNSA. This CDR3 comprises 15 residues. V lost 4 bases and J 10 bases, leaving 20 bases between the germline ends. The CDR3 here is CASSSPSGVSVEQFF. The DNA for the CDR3 is TGTGCCAGCAGCTCACCCTCCGGAGTCTCGGTAGAGCAGTTCTTC.

In its sample, this clone was seen once. This CDR3 is CASSGGSGRHEQYF. The CDR3, as DNA: TGCGCCAGCAGTGGAGGTAGCGGGAGGCACGAGCAGTACTTC. The chain employs TRBV10-2 and TRBJ2-7; 10 bases map to TRBD2. CDR1 and CDR2 from the germline V gene are WSHSY and SAAADI. The CDR3 length is 14 residues. The trim removed 4 bases at V and 5 bases at J, leaving 5 bases unmatched.

J is TRBJ1-2 and V is TRBV5-4; D ambiguous. CDR1 SGHNT and CDR2 YYREEE come from the germline V gene (reference sequence). Trimming left V 0 bases short and J 9 bases short, with 9 bases between. The CDR3 has 12 amino acids. As DNA, the CDR3 is TGTGCCAGCAGCTTGGAGGCGGGGAGCTACACCTTC. Residues: CASSLEAGSYTF.

In nucleotides, the CDR3 is TGCGCCAGCAGCTTTGGCAGGGGAGTATACTCTGGGGCCAACGTCCTGACTTTC. It specifies CASSFGRGVYSGANVLTF. The gene calls are TRBV5-1 and TRBJ2-6; D is perhaps TRBD1 (6 bases). This CDR3 comprises 18 residues. Trimming took off 2 bases at V and 0 bases at J, with 15 bases between the two ends. In germline, CDR1 is SGHRS, CDR2 YFSETQ. Variable domain in full (rest from reference TRBV5-1 and TRBJ2-6): KAGVTQTPRYLIKTRGQQVTLSCSPISGHRSVSWYQQTPGQGLQFLFEYFSETQRNKGNFPGRFSGRQFSNSRSEMNVSTLELGDSALYLCASSFGRGVYSGANVLTFGAGSRLTVL.

The chain uses TRBV10-3 and TRBJ2-6, with D tentatively TRBD2 (6 bases). The germline V and J ends were trimmed by 3 bases and 1 base, with 16 bases remaining between them. The CDR3 length is 18 residues. CDR1 is ENHRY and CDR2 is SYGVKD in the germline V gene. The CDR3 loop is CAISDGAGRPSGANVLTF. For the CDR3, the DNA is TGTGCCATCAGTGACGGGGCGGGAAGACCTTCTGGGGCCAACGTCCTGACTTTC.

The chain employs TRBV7-2 and TRBJ2-3; 7 nucleotides agree with TRBD1. The CDR3 is made up of 14 amino acids. The germline V gene encodes CDR1 SGHTA and CDR2 FQGNSA. The junction had 8 bases not matched to a gene; V was cut back by 5 bases and J by 6 bases. This CDR3 is CASSDRTGRDTQYF. As DNA, the CDR3 is TGTGCCAGCAGCGACCGGACAGGTCGGGATACGCAGTATTTT.

The genes are TRBV29-1 and TRBJ2-7; TRBD2 matches at 9 bases. CDR3 length: 18 amino acids. Germline V CDR1 and CDR2: SQVTM, ANQGSEA. J gave up 0 bases and V 1 base, and 13 bases lay outside the gene matches. The CDR3 coding sequence is TGCAGCGTTGAAGTTTGGCGGGAGGGCCCTTTTAGCTCCTACGAGCAGTACTTC. This codes for CSVEVWREGPFSSYEQYF.

V gene TRBV7-3 combines with J gene TRBJ2-1; 10 bases line up with TRBD2. With V trimmed by 1 base and J by 9 bases, 0 bases remained unmatched. Per the germline V gene, CDR1 is SGHTA and CDR2 is FQGTGA. CDR3 size: 13 residues. The CDR3 loop is CASSLKRGGEQFF. DNA of the CDR3: TGTGCCAGCAGCTTAAAGCGGGGGGGTGAGCAGTTCTTC.

This clone was picked up one time. The CDR3 sequence: CASSFSDRGHGYTF. CDR3 nucleotides: TGTGCCAGCAGCTTCTCTGACAGGGGACATGGCTACACCTTC. The gene calls are TRBV7-6 and TRBJ1-2, with TRBD1 matching over 8 bases. Germline CDR1 is SGHVS and CDR2 is FNYEAQ. The V segment lost 3 bases and the J segment 6 bases; nucleotides outside the gene matches: 6. The CDR3 has 14 residues.

V is TRBV7-3 and J is TRBJ2-1; TRBD2 matches at 11 bases. The CDR3 contains 18 residues. With 7 bases clipped from V and 0 bases from J, the junction kept 11 bases outside the gene matches. Per the germline V gene, CDR1 is SGHTA and CDR2 is FQGTGA. The CDR3 nucleotides are TGTGCCAGCACACCTAGCGGGAGGCCGCTACTCTCCTACAATGAGCAGTTCTTC. Translating it yields CASTPSGRPLLSYNEQFF.

The CDR3 reads CASSDDDRFSYEQYF. In DNA, the CDR3 is TGTGCCAGCAGTGATGATGACAGGTTCTCCTACGAGCAGTACTTC. This chain uses TRBV25-1 with TRBJ2-7; a weak D match, TRBD1 (6 bases). Germline CDR1 is MGHDK and CDR2 is SYGVNS. Trimming removed 3 bases from V and 0 bases from J, with 12 bases in between. The CDR3 has 15 amino acids.

In nucleotides, the CDR3 is TGTGCCTGGAGGACTAGCGGGAGTATTGAGCAGTTCTTC. Encoded protein: CAWRTSGSIEQFF. The V gene is TRBV30, the J gene TRBJ2-1; 12 nucleotides align to TRBD2. Germline V gives CDR1 GTSNPN, CDR2 SVGIG (reference sequence). After removal of 3 bases from V and 9 bases from J, the junction contained 3 bases not matched to a gene. This CDR3 has 13 amino acids. Filled out from reference TRBV30 and TRBJ2-1, the complete variable domain reads SQTIHQWPATLVQPVGSPLSLECTVEGTSNPNLYWYRQAAGRGLQLLFYSVGIGQISSEVPQNLSASRPQDRQFILSSKKLLLSDSGFYLCAWRTSGSIEQFFGPGTRLTVL.

The rearrangement joins TRBV7-2 to TRBJ2-5; D perhaps matches TRBD2 (6 bases). V lost 3 bases, J lost 9 bases, and 17 bases lay in between. The CDR3 consists of 14 residues. Germline V gene data show CDR1 as SGHTA and CDR2 as FQGNSA. The CDR3 coding sequence is TGTGCCAGCAGCTTGGCGGGACGCCCTGAGGCCCAGTACTTC. As protein: CASSLAGRPEAQYF.